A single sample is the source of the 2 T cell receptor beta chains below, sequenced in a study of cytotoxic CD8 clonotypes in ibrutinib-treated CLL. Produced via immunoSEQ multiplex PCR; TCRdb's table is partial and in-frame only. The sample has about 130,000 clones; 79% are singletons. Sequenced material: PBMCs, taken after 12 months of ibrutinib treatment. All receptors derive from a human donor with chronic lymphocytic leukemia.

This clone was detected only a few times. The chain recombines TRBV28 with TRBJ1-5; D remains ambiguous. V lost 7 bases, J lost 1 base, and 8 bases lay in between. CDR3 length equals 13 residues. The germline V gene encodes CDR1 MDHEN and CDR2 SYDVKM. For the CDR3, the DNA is TGTGCCAGCAACCTTTGGAGCAATCAGCCCCAGCATTTT. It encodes CASNLWSNQPQHF.

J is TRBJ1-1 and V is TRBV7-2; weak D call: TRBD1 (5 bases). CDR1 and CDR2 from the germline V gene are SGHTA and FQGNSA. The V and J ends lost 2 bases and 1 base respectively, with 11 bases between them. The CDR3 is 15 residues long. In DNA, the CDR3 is TGTGCCAGCAGCTTACTTTGGACACCGAACACTGAAGCTTTCTTT. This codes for CASSLLWTPNTEAFF.